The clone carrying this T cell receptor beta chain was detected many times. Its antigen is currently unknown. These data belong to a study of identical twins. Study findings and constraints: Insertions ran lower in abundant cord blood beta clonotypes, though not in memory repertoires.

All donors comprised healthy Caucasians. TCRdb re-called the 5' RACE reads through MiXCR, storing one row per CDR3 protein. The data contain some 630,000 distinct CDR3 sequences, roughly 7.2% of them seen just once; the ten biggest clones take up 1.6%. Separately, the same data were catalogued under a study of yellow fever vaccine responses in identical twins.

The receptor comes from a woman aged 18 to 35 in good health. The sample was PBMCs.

The DNA of the CDR3 is TGCAGCGTTGAAGTAGGTGGAAACACCATATATTTT. Its protein product is CSVEVGGNTIYF. The chain combines TRBV29-1 with TRBJ1-3; D gene uncertain. Looked up from germline, CDR1 is SQVTM and CDR2 is ANQGSEA. There are 12 residues in the CDR3. Trimming shortened V by 1 base and J by 3 bases, and 4 bases separated the two germline ends. Full variable domain (missing parts from reference TRBV29-1 and TRBJ1-3): SAVISQKPSRDICQRGTSLTIQCQVDSQVTMMFWYRQQPGQSLTLIATANQGSEATYESGFVIDKFPISRPNLTFSTLTVSNMSPEDSSIYLCSVEVGGNTIYFGEGSWLTVV.